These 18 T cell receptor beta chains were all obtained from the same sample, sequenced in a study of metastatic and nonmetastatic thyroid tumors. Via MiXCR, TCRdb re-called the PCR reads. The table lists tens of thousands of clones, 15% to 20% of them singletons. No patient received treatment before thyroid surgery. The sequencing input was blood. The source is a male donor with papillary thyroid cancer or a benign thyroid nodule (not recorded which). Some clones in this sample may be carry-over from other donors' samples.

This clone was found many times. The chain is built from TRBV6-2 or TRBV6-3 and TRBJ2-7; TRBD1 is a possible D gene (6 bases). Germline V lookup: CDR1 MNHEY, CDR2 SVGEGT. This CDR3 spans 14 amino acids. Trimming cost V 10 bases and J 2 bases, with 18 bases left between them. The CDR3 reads CATETAQGTYEQYV. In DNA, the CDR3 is TGTGCCACAGAGACAGCCCAGGGGACCTACGAGCAGTACGTC.

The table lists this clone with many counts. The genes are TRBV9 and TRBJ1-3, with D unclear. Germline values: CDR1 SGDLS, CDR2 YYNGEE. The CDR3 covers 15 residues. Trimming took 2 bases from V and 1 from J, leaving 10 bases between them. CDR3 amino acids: CASSVGFKSGNTIYF. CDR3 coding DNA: TGTGCCAGCAGCGTGGGCTTTAAGTCTGGAAACACCATATATTTT.

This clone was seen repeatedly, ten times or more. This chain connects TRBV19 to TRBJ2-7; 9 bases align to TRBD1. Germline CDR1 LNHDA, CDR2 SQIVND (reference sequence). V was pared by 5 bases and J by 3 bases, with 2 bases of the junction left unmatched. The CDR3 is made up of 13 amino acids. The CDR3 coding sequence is TGTGCCAGTAGTCTGGGACAGGGCTACGAGCAGTACTTC. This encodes CASSLGQGYEQYF. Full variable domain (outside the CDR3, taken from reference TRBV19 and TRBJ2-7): DGGITQSPKYLFRKEGQNVTLSCEQNLNHDAMYWYRQDPGQGLRLIYYSQIVNDFQKGDIAEGYSVSREKKESFPLTVTSAQKNPTAFYLCASSLGQGYEQYFGPGTRLTVT.

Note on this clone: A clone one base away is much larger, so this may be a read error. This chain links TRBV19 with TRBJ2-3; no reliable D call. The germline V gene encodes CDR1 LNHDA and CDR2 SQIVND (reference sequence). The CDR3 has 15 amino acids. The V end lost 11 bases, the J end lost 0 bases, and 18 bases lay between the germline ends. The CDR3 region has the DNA TGTGCCGGTGGTGGCACTGACTTTAGCACAGATACGCAGTATTTT. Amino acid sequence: CAGGGTDFSTDTQYF.

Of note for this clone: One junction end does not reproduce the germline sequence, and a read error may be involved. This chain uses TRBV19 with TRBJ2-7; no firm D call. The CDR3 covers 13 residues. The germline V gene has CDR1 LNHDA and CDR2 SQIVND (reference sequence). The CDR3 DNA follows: TGTGCCAATAGTGACCGAGCCGGACGCGAGCAGTACTTC. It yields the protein CANSDRAGREQYF.

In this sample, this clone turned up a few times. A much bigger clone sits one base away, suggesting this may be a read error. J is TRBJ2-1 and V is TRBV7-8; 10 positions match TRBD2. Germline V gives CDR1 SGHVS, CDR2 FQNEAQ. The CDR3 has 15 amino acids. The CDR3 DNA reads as TGTGCCAGCAGCAAAACTAGCGGGGACTACAATGAGCAGATCTTC. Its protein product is CASSKTSGDYNEQIF.

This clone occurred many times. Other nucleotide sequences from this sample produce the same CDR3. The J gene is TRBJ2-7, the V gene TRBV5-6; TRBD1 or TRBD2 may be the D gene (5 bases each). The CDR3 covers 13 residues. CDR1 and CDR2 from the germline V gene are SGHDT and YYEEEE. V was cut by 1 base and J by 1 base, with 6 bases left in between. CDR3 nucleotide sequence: TGTGCCAGCAGCTTGTGGGGGTCCTACGAGCAGTACGTC. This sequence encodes CASSLWGSYEQYV.

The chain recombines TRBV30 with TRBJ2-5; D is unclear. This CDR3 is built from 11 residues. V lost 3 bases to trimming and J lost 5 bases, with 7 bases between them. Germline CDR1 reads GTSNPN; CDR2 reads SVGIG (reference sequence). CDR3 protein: CAWSISETQYF. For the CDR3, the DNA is TGTGCCTGGAGCATAAGTGAGACCCAGTACTTC.

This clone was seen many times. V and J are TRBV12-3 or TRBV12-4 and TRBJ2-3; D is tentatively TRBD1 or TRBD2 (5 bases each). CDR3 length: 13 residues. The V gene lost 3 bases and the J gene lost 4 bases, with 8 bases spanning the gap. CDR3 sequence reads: CASSFGTADTQYF. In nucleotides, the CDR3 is TGTGCCAGCAGTTTCGGGACCGCAGATACGCAGTATTTT.

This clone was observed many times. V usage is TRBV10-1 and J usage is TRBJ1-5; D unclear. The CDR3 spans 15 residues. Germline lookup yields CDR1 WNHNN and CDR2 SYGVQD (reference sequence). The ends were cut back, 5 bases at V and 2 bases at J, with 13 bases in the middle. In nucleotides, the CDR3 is TGCGCCAGCAGTAGTTCCCAGAGGGGCAATCAGCCCCAGCATTTT. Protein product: CASSSSQRGNQPQHF.

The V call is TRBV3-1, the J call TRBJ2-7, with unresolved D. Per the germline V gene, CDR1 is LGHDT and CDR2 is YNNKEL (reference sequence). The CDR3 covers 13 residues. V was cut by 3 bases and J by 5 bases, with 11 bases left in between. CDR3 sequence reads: CASSQSKLNEQYV. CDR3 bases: TGTGCCAGCAGCCAGTCAAAGCTCAACGAGCAGTACGTC.

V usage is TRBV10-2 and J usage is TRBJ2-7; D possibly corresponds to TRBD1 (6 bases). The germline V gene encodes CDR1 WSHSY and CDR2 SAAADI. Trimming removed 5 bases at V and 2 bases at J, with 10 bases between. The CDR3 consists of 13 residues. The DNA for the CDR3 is TGCGCCAGCAGTACCACAGGGCCCTACGAGCAGTACTTC. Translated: CASSTTGPYEQYF.

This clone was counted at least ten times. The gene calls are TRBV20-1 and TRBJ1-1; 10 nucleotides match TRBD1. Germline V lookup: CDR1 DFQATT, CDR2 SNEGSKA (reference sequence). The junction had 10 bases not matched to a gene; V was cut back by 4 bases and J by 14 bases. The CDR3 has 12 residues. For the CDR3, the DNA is TGCAGTGCTAAAGGACAGGGGGGGACGTGGTTCTTT. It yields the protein CSAKGQGGTWFF.

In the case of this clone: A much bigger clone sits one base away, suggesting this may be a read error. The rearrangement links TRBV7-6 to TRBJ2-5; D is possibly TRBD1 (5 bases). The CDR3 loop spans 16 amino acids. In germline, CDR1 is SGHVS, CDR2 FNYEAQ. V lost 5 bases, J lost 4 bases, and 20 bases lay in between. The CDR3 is CASSLGACHRVETQYF. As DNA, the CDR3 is TGTGCCAGCAGCCTAGGGGCGTGCCATCGTGTAGAGACCCAGTACTTC.

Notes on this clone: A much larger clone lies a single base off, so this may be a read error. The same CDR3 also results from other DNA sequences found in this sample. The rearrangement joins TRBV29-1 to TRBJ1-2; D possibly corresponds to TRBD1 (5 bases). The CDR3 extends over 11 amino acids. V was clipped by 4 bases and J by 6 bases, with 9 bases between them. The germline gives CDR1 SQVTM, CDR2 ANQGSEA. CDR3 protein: CSVVRGNGYTF. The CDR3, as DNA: TGCAGCGTTGTTCGGGGGAATGGCTACACCTTC.

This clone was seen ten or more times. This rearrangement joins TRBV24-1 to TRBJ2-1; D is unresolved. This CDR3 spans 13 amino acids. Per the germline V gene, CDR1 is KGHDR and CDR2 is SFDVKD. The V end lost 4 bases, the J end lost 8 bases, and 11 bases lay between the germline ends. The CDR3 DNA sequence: TGTGCCACCAGTGACCTACTTGAATATGAGCAGTTCTTC. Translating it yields CATSDLLEYEQFF.

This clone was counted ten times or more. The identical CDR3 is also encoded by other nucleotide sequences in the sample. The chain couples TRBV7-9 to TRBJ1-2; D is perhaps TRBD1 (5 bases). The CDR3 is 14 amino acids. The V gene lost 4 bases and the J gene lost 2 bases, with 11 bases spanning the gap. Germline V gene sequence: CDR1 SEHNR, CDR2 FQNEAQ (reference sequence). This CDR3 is CASSSGDGNYGYTF. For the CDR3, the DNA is TGTGCCAGCAGCTCGGGGGACGGAAACTATGGCTACACCTTC.

The CDR3 nucleotides read TGTGCCAGAAGTCCAAACCGGGGAAAGTCACCCCTCCACTTT. Translated: CARSPNRGKSPLHF. The chain uses TRBV6-2 or TRBV6-3 and TRBJ1-6, with D uncertain. The CDR3 totals 14 residues. The V gene lost 9 bases and the J gene lost 10 bases, with 19 bases spanning the gap. Germline assignment: CDR1 MNHEY and CDR2 SVGEGT.